This T cell receptor (beta chain) appears in the sequencing data of a study of molecular identifiers for immune sequencing clone quantification (dated by TCRdb to the late 2010s). In the study overall: For a replicate experiment, the RNA from either 20,000 or 100,000 naive CD8 T cells was divided into five aliquots, and four of those aliquots went on to sequencing. This methods study used CD8 T cells to benchmark TCR RNA copy counting and molecular-identifier clustering-based TCR repertoire sequencing (MIDCIRS).

Libraries of naive CD8 T cells were generated from around 20,000 to 990,000 sorted cells, with 10%, 30% or 50% of the purified RNA used. Naive CD8 T cells, defined as CD8+CD4-CCR7+CD45RA+, were FACS-sorted into RLT Plus buffer on a BD FACSAria II. To test detection sensitivity, Jurkat RNA equivalent to roughly nine TCR copies was spiked into samples of about 18,000-1,000,000 naive CD8 T cells. CD8 T cells were enriched using RosetteSep CD8+ T Cell Enrichment Cocktail and Ficoll-Paque, and the enriched cells then underwent ACK red cell lysis. The library was made by PCR. TCRdb records NextSeq 500 as the sequencer. Preparation of bulk TCR libraries followed a previously described approach, with the TCR primers listed in Table S5. Purification of total RNA was performed with the Qiagen AllPrep DNA/RNA kit. Before any analysis, reads coming from multiple sequencing runs of the same library were combined into one pool. The original methods were these. Only reads with exact TCR constant sequence were kept, trimmed to 150 nt, and grouped by their 12-nt molecular barcodes. Reads inside each barcode group were sub-clustered using a 15% Levenshtein threshold, and a quality-weighted consensus sequence was constructed for each RNA molecule. Non-functional sequences were removed, as were lower-count sequences one edit away from another. On the basis of fitting two negative binomial distributions, barcode sub-clusters with fewer than 20% of the maximum read count were discarded. Using fastp trimming at Q25 and MiXCR clonotype assembly, TCRdb reanalyzed the public sequencing data and kept in-frame beta chains. CDR3 protein sequences are deduplicated, and each keeps its most common genes and DNA. The V and J calls were not made by the authors but by TCRdb's processing. Across this sample there are around 320,000 distinct CDR3 sequences, with roughly 24% seen only once. Roughly 0.7% of the sample is taken by the ten largest.

Broad study findings and their caveats: In CMV-specific effector cells, clones with more than 20 RNA copies contained over 97% of molecules, whereas in naive cells such clones contained under 1% of molecules. Modeling estimated approximately 3 recovered TCR RNA copies per cell, compared with about 10 by digital PCR, which implies 30% to 35% capture efficiency. A single cell's worth of spiked-in Jurkat TCR RNA was reported detectable even among around 970,000 naive CD8 T cells. When barcode sub-clustering was not used, chimeric consensus sequences inflated TCR diversity, with chimeras reaching as high as 47%. Spiked-in Jurkat TCR RNA (approximately 10 copies' worth), which is not part of the donor repertoire, was contained in the naive libraries. The sizes of highly expanded clones could end up underestimated when identical TCR molecules share a barcode.

Clipping removes 11 bases from V and 0 bases from J, with 7 as the unmatched junction base count. Including cysteine and phenylalanine, the CDR3 has 13 amino acids. This entry keeps only the CDR3 DNA: 39 bases, framed from base 1. This clonotype was detected a few times. No antigen is known for it. Base qualities were left out, and no much larger clone turns up one base away. Sequencing input: naive CD8+ T cells from blood, with Jurkat cell RNA spiked in. The label giving this sample's cell subset or site can be read as: FACS-sorted CD8+CD4-CCR7+CD45RA+ naive T cells. This TCR derives from a human donor in good health. Some libraries in this study had Jurkat cell RNA spiked in. The V gene is TRBV12-3 or TRBV12-4 and the J gene is TRBJ2-7; 7 middle bases align to TRBD2. Here the CDR3 is given as CASGRGFSYEQYF. The nucleotide sequence reads as follows: TGTGCCTCGGGGCGGGGGTTCTCCTACGAGCAGTACTTC.